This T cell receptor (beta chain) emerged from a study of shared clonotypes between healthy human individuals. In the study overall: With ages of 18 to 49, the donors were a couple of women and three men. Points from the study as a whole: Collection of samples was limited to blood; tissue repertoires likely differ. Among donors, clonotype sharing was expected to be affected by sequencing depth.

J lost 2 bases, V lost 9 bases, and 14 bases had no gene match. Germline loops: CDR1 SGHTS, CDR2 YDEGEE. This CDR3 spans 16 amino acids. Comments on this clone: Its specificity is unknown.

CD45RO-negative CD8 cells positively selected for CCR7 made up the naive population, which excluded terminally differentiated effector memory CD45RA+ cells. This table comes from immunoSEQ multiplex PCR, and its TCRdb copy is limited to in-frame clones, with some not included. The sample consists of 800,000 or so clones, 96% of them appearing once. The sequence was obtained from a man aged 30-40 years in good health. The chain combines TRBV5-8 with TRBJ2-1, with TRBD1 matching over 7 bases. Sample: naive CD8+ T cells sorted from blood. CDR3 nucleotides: TGTGCCACGCAAGAAGACAGGGAAGCACCCTACAATGAGCAGTTCTTC. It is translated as CATQEDREAPYNEQFF.